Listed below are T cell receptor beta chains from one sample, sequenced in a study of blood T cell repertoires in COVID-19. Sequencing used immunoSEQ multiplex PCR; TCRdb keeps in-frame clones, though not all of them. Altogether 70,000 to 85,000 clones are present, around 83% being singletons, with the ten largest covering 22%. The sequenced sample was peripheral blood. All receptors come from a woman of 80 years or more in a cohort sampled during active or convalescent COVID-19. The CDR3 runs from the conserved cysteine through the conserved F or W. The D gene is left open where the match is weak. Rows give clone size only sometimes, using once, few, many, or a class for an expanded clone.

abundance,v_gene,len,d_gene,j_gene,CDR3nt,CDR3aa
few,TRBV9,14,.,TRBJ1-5,TGTGCCAGTGGTGGAGAGCTGCGCAATCAGCCCCAGCATTTT,CASGGELRNQPQHF
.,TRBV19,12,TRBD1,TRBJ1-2,TGTGCCAGTAATGACAGGGGTCATGGCTACACCTTC,CASNDRGHGYTF
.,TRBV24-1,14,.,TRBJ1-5,TGTGCCACCAGTGTCCAGGGTGTTTATCAGCCCCAGCATTTT,CATSVQGVYQPQHF
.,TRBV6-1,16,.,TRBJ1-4,TGTGCCAGCAGTGAAGTGAGAATACAGACTAATGAAAAACTGTTTTTT,CASSEVRIQTNEKLFF
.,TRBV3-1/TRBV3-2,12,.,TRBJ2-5,TGTGCCAGCAGCCAAGGGGGCGAGACCCAGTACTTC,CASSQGGETQYF
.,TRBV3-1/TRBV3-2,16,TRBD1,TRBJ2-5,TGTGCCAGCAGCCAAGAGTGGGCAGGGGGCGTCGAGACCCAGTACTTC,CASSQEWAGGVETQYF
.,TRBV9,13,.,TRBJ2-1,TGTGCCAGCAGCAGCGGCTCCTACAATGAGCAGTTCTTC,CASSSGSYNEQFF
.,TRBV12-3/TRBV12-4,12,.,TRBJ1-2,TGTGCCAGCAGTTTTTCAGGGGACGGCTACACCTTC,CASSFSGDGYTF
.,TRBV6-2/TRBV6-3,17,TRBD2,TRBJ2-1,TGTGCCAGCAGTCAAGACCTTCTAGCGGGCACCTACAATGAGCAGTTCTTC,CASSQDLLAGTYNEQFF
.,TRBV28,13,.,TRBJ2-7,TGTGCCTGCGACAGCCCTAGTACTGCCGAGCAGTACTTC,CACDSPSTAEQYF
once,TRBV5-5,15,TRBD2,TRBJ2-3,TGTGCCAGCAGCTTTCAACTAGCGGGAGCAGATACGCAGTATTTT,CASSFQLAGADTQYF
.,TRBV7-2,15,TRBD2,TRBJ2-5,TGTGCCAGCAGCCCTAGCGGGATTCGGGGCGAGACCCAGTACTTC,CASSPSGIRGETQYF
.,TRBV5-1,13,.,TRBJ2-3,TGCGCCAGCAGCTTGGCGGGAGTAGATACGCAGTATTTT,CASSLAGVDTQYF
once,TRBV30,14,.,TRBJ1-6,TGTGCCTGGAGTCTAGGGGGATTTAATTCACCCCTCCACTTT,CAWSLGGFNSPLHF
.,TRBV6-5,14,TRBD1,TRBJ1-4,TGTGCCAGCACTCCGGACAGGGGCCGGGAAAAACTGTTTTTT,CASTPDRGREKLFF
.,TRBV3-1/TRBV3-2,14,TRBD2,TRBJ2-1,TGTGCCAGCAGCCAAGAGTCTAGCGGGACCCCTCAGTTCTTC,CASSQESSGTPQFF
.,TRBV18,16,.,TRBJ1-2,TGTGCCAGCTCACCACCGAGGAACAAAGCCGACTATGGCTACACCTTC,CASSPPRNKADYGYTF
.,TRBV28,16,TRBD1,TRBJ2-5,TGTGCCAGCAGTTTTGGGATGACAGGGACCCAAGAGACCCAGTACTTC,CASSFGMTGTQETQYF
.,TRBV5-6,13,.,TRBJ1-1,TGTGCCAGCAGCTTGTCGAGGAACACTGAAGCTTTCTTT,CASSLSRNTEAFF
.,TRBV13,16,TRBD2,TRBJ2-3,TGTGCCAGCAGCTTAGAGGGACTAGCGACCACAGATACGCAGTATTTT,CASSLEGLATTDTQYF
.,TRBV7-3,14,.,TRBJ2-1,TGTGCCAGCAGCGCCGGGTTCTCCTACAATGAGCAGTTCTTC,CASSAGFSYNEQFF
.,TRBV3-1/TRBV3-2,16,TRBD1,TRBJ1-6,TGTGCCAGCAGCCAAACAGGGGCGAGTTGGAATTCACCCCTCCACTTT,CASSQTGASWNSPLHF
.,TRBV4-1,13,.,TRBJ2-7,TGCGCCAGCAGCCAAGGTTTATCCTACGAGCAGTACTTC,CASSQGLSYEQYF
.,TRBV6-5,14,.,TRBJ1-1,TGTGCCAGCAGTTACTCGAAGGGGAGGGGTGAAGCTTTCTTT,CASSYSKGRGEAFF
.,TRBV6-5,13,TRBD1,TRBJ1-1,TGTGCCAGCAGGGCACAGGGGGCTGGGCCAGCTTTCTTT,CASRAQGAGPAFF
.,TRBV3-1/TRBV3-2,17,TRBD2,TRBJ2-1,TGTGCCAGCAGCCAGGCTGGACTAGCGGGAGGGTACAATGAGCAGTTCTTC,CASSQAGLAGGYNEQFF
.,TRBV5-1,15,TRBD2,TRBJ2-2,TGCGCCAGCACTTTGAGACTAGCGGACACCGGGGAGCTGTTTTTT,CASTLRLADTGELFF
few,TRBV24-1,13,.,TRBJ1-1,TGTGCCACCAGTGATGCTATGAACACTGAAGCTTTCTTT,CATSDAMNTEAFF
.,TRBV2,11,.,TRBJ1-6,TGTGCCAGCAGTAACTCGGTTGCCCTCCACTTT,CASSNSVALHF
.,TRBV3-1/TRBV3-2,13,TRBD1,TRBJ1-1,TGTGCCAGCAGCCAAGGAGGGGGCAGCGAAGCTTTCTTT,CASSQGGGSEAFF
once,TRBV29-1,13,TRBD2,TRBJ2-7,TGCAGCGTTCCTAGCGGGAGGCTGGGGGAGCAGTACTTC,CSVPSGRLGEQYF
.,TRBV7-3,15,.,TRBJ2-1,TGTGCCAGCAGCTCCCGCCGGGAGAGCGCCGATGAGCAGTTCTTC,CASSSRRESADEQFF
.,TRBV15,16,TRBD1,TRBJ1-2,TGTGCCACCAGCCGGGACAGGGCGGTAGGAAACTATGGCTACACCTTC,CATSRDRAVGNYGYTF
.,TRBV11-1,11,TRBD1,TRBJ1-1,TGTGCCAGCAGCTGGACAGGTGAAGCTTTCTTT,CASSWTGEAFF
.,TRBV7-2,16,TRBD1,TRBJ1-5,TGTGCCAGCAGCATAACAGGGGGCTGGGGCAATCAGCCCCAGCATTTT,CASSITGGWGNQPQHF
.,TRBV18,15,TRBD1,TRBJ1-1,TGTGCCAGCTCACCGCAGGGGGGCTCAGGAGCTGAAGCTTTCTTT,CASSPQGGSGAEAFF
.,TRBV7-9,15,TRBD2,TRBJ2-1,TGTGCCAGCAGCCTTCAGGGAGGGACCTACAATGAGCAGTTCTTC,CASSLQGGTYNEQFF
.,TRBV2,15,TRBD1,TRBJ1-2,TGTGCCAGCAGTGGACAGGGAAATACTAACTATGGCTACACCTTC,CASSGQGNTNYGYTF
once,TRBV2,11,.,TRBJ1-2,TGTGCCAGCAGTGACGGGTTTGGCTACACCTTC,CASSDGFGYTF
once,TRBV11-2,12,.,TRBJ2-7,TGTGCCAGCAGCTTAGATTCCGGGAAGCAGTACTTC,CASSLDSGKQYF
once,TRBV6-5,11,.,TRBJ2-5,TGTGCCAGCAAGGAGGAGGAGACCCAGTACTTC,CASKEEETQYF
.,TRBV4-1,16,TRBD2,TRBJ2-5,TGCGCCAGCAGCCAAGGGCTAGCGGGTGGACAAGAGACCCAGTACTTC,CASSQGLAGGQETQYF
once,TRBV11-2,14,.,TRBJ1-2,TGTGCCAGCAGCTTAGGGCAGATTAACTATGGCTACACCTTC,CASSLGQINYGYTF
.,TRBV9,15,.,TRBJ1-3,TGTGCCAGCAGCGTAGGCGTAGGGGCTGGAAACACCATATATTTT,CASSVGVGAGNTIYF
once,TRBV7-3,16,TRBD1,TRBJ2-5,TGTGCCAGCAGCCGAAAGGACAGGGGGGGTGGAGAGACCCAGTACTTC,CASSRKDRGGGETQYF
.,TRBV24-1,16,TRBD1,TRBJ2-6,TGTGCCACCAGTGATACAGGGGGTCGCGGGGCCAACGTCCTGACTTTC,CATSDTGGRGANVLTF
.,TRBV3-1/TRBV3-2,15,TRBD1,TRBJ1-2,TGTGCCAGCAGCCAAGTGGACAGGGGATCCTATGGCTACACCTTC,CASSQVDRGSYGYTF
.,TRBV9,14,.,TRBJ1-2,TGTGCCAGCAGCGTTACCGGGACATCCTATGGCTACACCTTC,CASSVTGTSYGYTF
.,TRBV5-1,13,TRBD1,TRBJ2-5,TGCGCCAGCAGCTTCTCAGGGGGTGAGACCCAGTACTTC,CASSFSGGETQYF
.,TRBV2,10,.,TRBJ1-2,TGTGCCAGCAGTCGCGGACTTTCTGACTTC,CASSRGLSDF
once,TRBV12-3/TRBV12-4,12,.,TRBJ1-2,TGTGCCAGCAGTTTCAGGAACTATGGCTACACCTTC,CASSFRNYGYTF
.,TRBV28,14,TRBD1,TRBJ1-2,TGTGCCAGCATCTCGGGACAGCCAAACTATGGCTACACCTTC,CASISGQPNYGYTF
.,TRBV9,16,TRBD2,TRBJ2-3,TGTGCCAGCAGCGTAGAGCTAGCGGGAGTGGTTGATACGCAGTATTTT,CASSVELAGVVDTQYF
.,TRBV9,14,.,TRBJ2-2,TGTGCCAGCAGCGTATGGCAGAACACCGGGGAGCTGTTTTTT,CASSVWQNTGELFF
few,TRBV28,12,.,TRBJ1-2,TGTGCCAGCAGTTCAACAGCCTATGGCTACACCTTC,CASSSTAYGYTF